This is a list of T cell receptor beta chains from one sample in a study of T-cell reconstitution after alpha-beta-depleted transplantation in children. In TCRdb, the PCR reads were re-called with MiXCR into one record per CDR3 protein. Of just over 200,000 distinct CDR3 sequences in the sample, approximately 8.4% were seen once. This specimen was PBMCs, mostly from graft donor cells, taken 360 days after TCRalphabeta/CD19-depleted stem cell transplant. The source is a male patient between 2 and 10 years old who had a stem cell transplant for acute myeloid leukemia, so the T cells may come from the graft donor. CDR3s include the opening cysteine and the closing phenylalanine or tryptophan. The D gene is left open where the match is weak. Clone size is not always given. Where it is, it says once, few, many or a class for expanded clones.

few	TRBJ1-5	13	.	TRBV5-6	CASSHGPKGAQHF	TGTGCCAGCAGCCACGGGCCGAAGGGAGCCCAGCATTTT
.	TRBJ2-5	17	TRBD1	TRBV12-3/TRBV12-4	CASNTRGPGQKKETQYF	TGTGCCAGCAACACGAGGGGGCCGGGACAAAAGAAAGAGACCCAGTACTTC
few	TRBJ1-1	15	TRBD1	TRBV9	CASSPRDRSGTEAFF	TGTGCCAGCAGCCCCAGGGACAGGTCGGGCACTGAAGCTTTCTTT
many	TRBJ2-7	12	.	TRBV20-1	CSAREEVYEQYF	TGCAGTGCTAGAGAGGAAGTCTACGAGCAGTACTTC
many	TRBJ2-3	17	TRBD2	TRBV7-2	CASSLVGTSGSTDTQYF	TGTGCCAGCAGCTTAGTTGGGACTAGCGGAAGCACAGATACGCAGTATTTT
.	TRBJ2-7	15	TRBD2	TRBV6-2/TRBV6-3	CASTLSGTRSYEQYF	TGTGCCAGTACTCTCAGCGGGACTAGATCCTACGAGCAGTACTTC
few	TRBJ1-1	15	TRBD1	TRBV10-2	CASSGQGVENTEAFF	TGCGCCAGCAGTGGACAGGGTGTTGAAAACACTGAAGCTTTCTTT
many	TRBJ1-1	13	.	TRBV7-7	CASSLERDTEAFF	TGTGCTAGCAGCTTAGAGAGGGACACTGAAGCTTTCTTT
few	TRBJ2-7	15	.	TRBV7-2	CASRQTWGMRGEQYF	TGTGCCAGCAGACAAACTTGGGGAATGAGAGGCGAGCAGTACTTC
.	TRBJ2-7	15	.	TRBV4-3	CASSQDWVSSGEQYF	TGCGCCAGCAGCCAAGATTGGGTTAGTTCCGGCGAGCAGTACTTC
many	TRBJ2-1	16	.	TRBV27	CASSRDFTSSYNEQFF	TGTGCCAGCAGCCGGGACTTCACCAGCTCCTACAATGAGCAGTTCTTC
.	TRBJ2-7	12	.	TRBV29-1	CSGRDRYYEQYF	TGCAGCGGGCGGGACAGATACTACGAGCAGTACTTC
.	TRBJ2-2	18	TRBD1	TRBV5-1	CASSLAKGQGVSSGELFF	TGCGCCAGCAGCTTGGCAAAGGGACAGGGAGTATCCTCCGGGGAGCTGTTTTTT
few	TRBJ1-3	15	TRBD1	TRBV12-3/TRBV12-4	CASRRQTGSGNTIYF	TGTGCCAGCAGACGTCAGACAGGGTCTGGAAACACCATATATTTT
.	TRBJ1-5	14	.	TRBV20-1	CSARDRISNQPQHF	TGCAGTGCTAGAGATAGGATAAGCAATCAGCCCCAGCATTTT
many	TRBJ1-1	13	.	TRBV25-1	CASSGRWNTEAFF	TGTGCCAGCAGCGGACGGTGGAACACTGAAGCTTTCTTT
many	TRBJ2-1	13	.	TRBV7-2	CASSSQDHNEQFF	TGTGCCAGCAGCTCCCAAGATCACAATGAGCAGTTCTTC
many	TRBJ1-2	16	.	TRBV9	CASSVALTFGHYGYTF	TGTGCCAGCAGCGTAGCCCTCACCTTCGGACACTATGGCTACACCTTC
many	TRBJ2-1	14	.	TRBV12-3/TRBV12-4	CASSLSLASHEQFF	TGTGCCAGCAGTTTAAGTCTAGCTAGTCATGAGCAGTTCTTC
.	TRBJ2-3	14	.	TRBV20-1	CSASASVNTDTQYF	TGCAGTGCTAGTGCCAGCGTGAACACAGATACGCAGTATTTT
.	TRBJ2-5	14	TRBD2	TRBV20-1	CSARGLAGAETQYF	TGCAGTGCTAGGGGACTAGCGGGAGCGGAGACCCAGTACTTC
.	TRBJ2-2	14	.	TRBV7-3	CASSLKLGAGELFF	TGTGCCAGCAGCTTAAAGCTGGGGGCCGGGGAGCTGTTTTTT
.	TRBJ1-1	13	.	TRBV12-3/TRBV12-4	CASSFPLNTEAFF	TGTGCCAGCAGTTTCCCATTAAACACTGAAGCTTTCTTT
many	TRBJ2-5	13	.	TRBV20-1	CSASAGGLETQYF	TGCAGTGCTAGTGCCGGGGGCCTCGAGACCCAGTACTTC
many	TRBJ1-1	14	.	TRBV5-1	CASSLMQGNTEAFF	TGCGCCAGCAGCTTAATGCAGGGTAACACTGAAGCTTTCTTT
.	TRBJ2-7	18	TRBD2	TRBV12-3/TRBV12-4	CASSKVASGRAGSHEQYF	TGTGCCAGCAGTAAGGTAGCTAGCGGGAGGGCCGGAAGTCACGAGCAGTACTTC
few	TRBJ2-3	15	TRBD2	TRBV3-1	CASSHSSGRTDTQYF	TGTGCCAGCAGCCATTCTAGCGGGAGAACAGATACGCAGTATTTT
many	TRBJ2-3	14	.	TRBV20-1	CSARDFKSTDTQYF	TGCAGTGCTAGAGATTTCAAGAGCACAGATACGCAGTATTTT
few	TRBJ2-2	15	.	TRBV5-1	CASSLSIGSPGELFF	TGCGCCAGCAGCTTGTCTATAGGGAGTCCCGGGGAGCTGTTTTTT
many	TRBJ2-3	14	.	TRBV5-1	CASSNDRPRDTQYF	TGCGCCAGCAGCAACGATAGACCGCGGGATACGCAGTATTTT
.	TRBJ2-1	15	TRBD2	TRBV20-1	CSAGTSGTFYNEQFF	TGCAGTGCTGGGACTAGCGGGACGTTCTACAATGAGCAGTTCTTC
.	TRBJ1-1	17	.	TRBV12-3/TRBV12-4	CASSSSILPLLNTEAFF	TGTGCCAGCAGTTCGAGTATTCTTCCTTTACTTAACACTGAAGCTTTCTTT
many	TRBJ1-6	16	.	TRBV20-1	CSARGDGASYNSPLHF	TGCAGTGCTAGAGGGGACGGAGCCTCCTATAATTCACCCCTCCACTTT
many	TRBJ2-5	16	TRBD2	TRBV9	CASSPPGLAGQETQYF	TGTGCCAGCAGTCCTCCGGGACTAGCGGGGCAAGAGACCCAGTACTTC
many	TRBJ2-1	15	TRBD2	TRBV12-3/TRBV12-4	CASSFSGGLYNEQFF	TGTGCCAGCAGTTTTAGCGGGGGGCTGTACAATGAGCAGTTCTTC
many	TRBJ2-5	16	.	TRBV10-3	CAISGNLVQGEETQYF	TGTGCCATCAGTGGCAATTTGGTGCAGGGAGAAGAGACCCAGTACTTC
many	TRBJ1-1	15	.	TRBV6-5	CASSRSPSAGTEAFF	TGTGCCAGCAGTAGATCTCCATCGGCAGGCACTGAAGCTTTCTTT
many	TRBJ2-1	15	.	TRBV5-6	CASSLADWSYNEQFF	TGTGCCAGCAGCTTGGCCGACTGGAGCTACAATGAGCAGTTCTTC
many	TRBJ2-2	15	TRBD1	TRBV6-2/TRBV6-3	CASSRGTGRAGELFF	TGTGCCAGCAGCCGCGGGACAGGTAGAGCCGGGGAGCTGTTTTTT
few	TRBJ2-3	13	.	TRBV6-1	CASSEQDRDTQYF	TGTGCCAGCAGTGAACAAGACAGGGATACGCAGTATTTT
few	TRBJ1-1	15	.	TRBV10-3	CAIGRGIGMNTEAFF	TGTGCCATTGGTAGGGGAATAGGCATGAACACTGAAGCTTTCTTT
many	TRBJ2-5	17	TRBD1	TRBV24-1	CATSDLPFGQGGETQYF	TGTGCCACCAGTGATTTGCCCTTCGGACAGGGAGGAGAGACCCAGTACTTC
many	TRBJ2-6	12	.	TRBV10-3	CAIRLGANVLTF	TGTGCCATCAGGTTGGGGGCCAACGTCCTGACTTTC
.	TRBJ2-5	15	.	TRBV7-2	CASSLAWQAKETQYF	TGTGCCAGCAGCTTAGCGTGGCAGGCAAAAGAGACCCAGTACTTC
few	TRBJ2-7	14	.	TRBV29-1	CSVILAGSSYEQYF	TGCAGCGTTATTCTAGCAGGGAGCTCCTACGAGCAGTACTTC
few	TRBJ2-3	15	TRBD2	TRBV4-3	CASSQDGGRRDTQYF	TGCGCCAGCAGCCAAGACGGCGGGAGAAGAGATACGCAGTATTTT
.	TRBJ2-4	16	TRBD1	TRBV6-5	CASSNGQGSPRNIQYF	TGTGCCAGCAGTAACGGACAGGGTTCCCCTCGGAACATTCAGTACTTC
many	TRBJ2-1	13	.	TRBV5-1	CASSWGPDNEQFF	TGCGCCAGCAGCTGGGGACCTGACAATGAGCAGTTCTTC
.	TRBJ1-5	18	.	TRBV11-2	CASSLDLVGDGAHQPQHF	TGTGCCAGCAGCTTAGATCTGGTCGGGGACGGGGCGCATCAGCCCCAGCATTTT
few	TRBJ1-1	11	.	TRBV20-1	CSALVNTEAFF	TGCAGTGCTTTGGTGAACACTGAAGCTTTCTTT
few	TRBJ2-5	14	TRBD1	TRBV5-1	CASNSNTGAETQYF	TGCGCCAGCAACTCAAATACAGGGGCGGAGACCCAGTACTTC
.	TRBJ1-3	15	.	TRBV30	CAWTSGQGSGNTIYF	TGTGCCTGGACCTCGGGACAAGGATCTGGAAACACCATATATTTT
.	TRBJ2-3	14	.	TRBV20-1	CSAPPTSDGDTQYF	TGCAGTGCCCCCCCGACTTCCGACGGGGATACGCAGTATTTT
.	TRBJ2-7	15	TRBD2	TRBV12-3/TRBV12-4	CASSRLAGYSYEQYF	TGTGCCAGCTCCCGACTAGCGGGGTACTCCTACGAGCAGTACTTC
.	TRBJ2-2	15	.	TRBV24-1	CATSDPSRNTGELFF	TGTGCCACCAGTGATCCCAGCAGGAACACCGGGGAGCTGTTTTTT
few	TRBJ2-3	20	TRBD2	TRBV4-3	CASSQDQGLAGFLTADTQYF	TGCGCCAGCAGCCAAGATCAAGGACTAGCGGGATTTCTAACGGCAGATACGCAGTATTTT
few	TRBJ2-3	15	.	TRBV10-3	CATFSGRGHTDTQYF	TGTGCCACCTTCTCAGGAAGGGGACACACAGATACGCAGTATTTT
.	TRBJ2-3	17	TRBD2	TRBV7-2	CASSLGRTSGATDTQYF	TGTGCCAGCAGCTTAGGGCGGACTAGCGGAGCCACAGATACGCAGTATTTT
many	TRBJ2-5	13	.	TRBV10-3	CAISWEGLETQYF	TGTGCCATCAGCTGGGAAGGGTTAGAGACCCAGTACTTC
once	TRBJ2-2	16	.	TRBV5-5	CASSLPTGGNTGELFF	TGTGCCAGCAGCTTGCCCACCGGAGGTAACACCGGGGAGCTGTTTTTT